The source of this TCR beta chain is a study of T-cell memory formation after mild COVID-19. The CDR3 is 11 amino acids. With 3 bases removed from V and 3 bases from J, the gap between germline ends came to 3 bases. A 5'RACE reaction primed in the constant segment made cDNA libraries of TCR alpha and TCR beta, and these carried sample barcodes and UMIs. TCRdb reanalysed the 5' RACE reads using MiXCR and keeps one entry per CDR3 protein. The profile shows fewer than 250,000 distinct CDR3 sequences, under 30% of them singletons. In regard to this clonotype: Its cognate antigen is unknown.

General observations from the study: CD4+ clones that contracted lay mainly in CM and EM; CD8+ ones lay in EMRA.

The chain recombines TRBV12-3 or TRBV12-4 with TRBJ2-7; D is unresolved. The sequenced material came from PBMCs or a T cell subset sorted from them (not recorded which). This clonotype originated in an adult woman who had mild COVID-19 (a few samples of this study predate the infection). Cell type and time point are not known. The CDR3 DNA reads TGTGCCAGCAGTTTCAACTACGAGCAGTACTTC. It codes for CASSFNYEQYF.